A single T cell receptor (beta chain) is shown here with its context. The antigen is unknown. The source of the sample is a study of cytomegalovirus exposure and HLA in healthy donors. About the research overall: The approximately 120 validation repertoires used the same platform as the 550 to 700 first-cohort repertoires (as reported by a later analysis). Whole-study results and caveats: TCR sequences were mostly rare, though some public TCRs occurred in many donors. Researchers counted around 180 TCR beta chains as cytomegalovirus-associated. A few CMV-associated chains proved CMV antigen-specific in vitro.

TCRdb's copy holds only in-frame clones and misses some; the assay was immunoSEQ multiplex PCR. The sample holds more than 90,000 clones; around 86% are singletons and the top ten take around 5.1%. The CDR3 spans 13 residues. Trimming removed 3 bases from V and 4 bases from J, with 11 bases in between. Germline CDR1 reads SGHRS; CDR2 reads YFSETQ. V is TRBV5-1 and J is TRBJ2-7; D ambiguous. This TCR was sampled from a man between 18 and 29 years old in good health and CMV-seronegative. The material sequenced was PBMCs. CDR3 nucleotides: TGCGCCAGCAGCTCCGCCGGGTCTTACGAGCAGTACTTC. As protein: CASSSAGSYEQYF.